The 19 T cell receptor beta chains given below trace back to one sample, sequenced in a study of CD8 T cells in Susac syndrome. The RNA, roughly 0.45 to 1 ug, was put through reverse transcription using random hexamers. TCRdb redid the calling of the immunoSEQ multiplex PCR reads with MiXCR, one entry per CDR3 protein. The top ten clones hold about 0.11% of a sample with 130,000 or so distinct CDR3 sequences, approximately 95% of them seen once. The sequenced sample consisted of CD4+ T cells from PBMCs. These receptors all come from a human donor with multiple sclerosis.

The chain couples TRBV25-1 to TRBJ2-7; 11 bases align to TRBD1. The ends lost 7 bases at V and 7 bases at J; junction bases unmatched: 12. Germline CDR1 is MGHDK and CDR2 is SYGVNS. This CDR3 is built from 15 residues. In nucleotides, the CDR3 is TGTGCCAGCACCTCCCCCGGGACAGGGGGGAGGGAGCAGTACTTC. Encoded protein: CASTSPGTGGREQYF.

The rearrangement uses TRBV9 and TRBJ2-2, with 10 bases that match TRBD1. V lost 7 bases and J lost 7; bases outside the gene matches: 4. Germline V gene data show CDR1 as SGDLS and CDR2 as YYNGEE. This CDR3 spans 13 amino acids. The CDR3 nucleotides read TGTGCCAGCCACGGACAGGGGGTCGGGGAGCTGTTTTTT. This sequence encodes CASHGQGVGELFF.

The chain is built from TRBV15 and TRBJ2-3; D not certain. The CDR3 extends over 13 amino acids. The V end lost 3 bases, the J end lost 2 bases, and 6 bases lay between the germline ends. Germline lookup yields CDR1 LNHNV and CDR2 YYDKDF (reference sequence). Written as DNA, the CDR3 is TGTGCCACCAGCAGGGTAGCCACAGATACGCAGTATTTT. Its translation is CATSRVATDTQYF.

The CDR3 sequence: CSAEGEGMGQPQHF. The CDR3 DNA follows: TGCAGTGCAGAAGGGGAGGGGATGGGTCAGCCCCAGCATTTT. J is TRBJ1-5 and V is TRBV20-1, with TRBD1 as a possible D gene (5 bases). This CDR3 has 14 amino acids. V lost 6 bases and J 6 bases, leaving 18 bases between the germline ends. Germline V gene lookup returns CDR1 DFQATT and CDR2 SNEGSKA (reference sequence).

The chain recombines TRBV28 with TRBJ2-7, with D unclear. Between the trimmed V and J ends, which lost 4 bases and 3 bases, there was a span of 16 bases. CDR3 length equals 15 residues. Germline V gene data show CDR1 as MDHEN and CDR2 as SYDVKM. CDR3: CASSSRKLKLYEQYF. DNA for the CDR3: TGTGCCAGCAGTTCGAGGAAACTAAAACTCTACGAGCAGTACTTC.

The genes are TRBV27 and TRBJ2-7; 7 bases fit TRBD2. With V trimmed by 7 bases and J by 6 bases, 9 bases remained unmatched. The CDR3 is made up of 13 amino acids. Germline V gene data show CDR1 as MNHEY and CDR2 as SMNVEV (reference sequence). CDR3 protein: CASNFGPGGEQYF. The DNA for the CDR3 is TGTGCCAGCAATTTCGGGCCGGGGGGCGAGCAGTACTTC.

The V and J genes are TRBV12-3 or TRBV12-4 and TRBJ2-7, with 11 bases fitting TRBD2. J was trimmed by 5 bases and V by 8 bases; bases with no gene match: 8. This CDR3 contains 14 residues. CDR3 nucleotides: TGTGCCAGCGGTACTAGCGGGGGAACGGACGAGCAGTACTTC. Its translation: CASGTSGGTDEQYF.

The rearrangement joins TRBV6-1 to TRBJ1-1; perhaps TRBD1 as D (6 bases). The CDR3 contains 16 residues. The V gene's germline CDR1 is MNHNS and CDR2 SASEGT. V was cut by 5 bases and J by 4 bases, with 20 bases left in between. In DNA, the CDR3 is TGTGCCAGCAGTAATCTGGGAAACAGGGAGGGCACTGAAGCTTTCTTT. It encodes CASSNLGNREGTEAFF.

The chain has TRBV2 and TRBJ1-5; 9 nucleotides match TRBD1. V lost 8 bases, J lost 2 bases, and 4 bases stayed unmatched. The CDR3 runs 14 residues. The germline V gene has CDR1 SNHLY and CDR2 FYNNEI. In nucleotides, the CDR3 is TGTGCCAGCCGGACAGGGGTTGGCAATCAGCCCCAGCATTTT. It is translated as CASRTGVGNQPQHF.

V is TRBV29-1 and J is TRBJ1-1; a weak D match, TRBD1 (5 bases). The ends were cut back, 0 bases at V and 5 bases at J, with 16 bases in the middle. CDR1 and CDR2 from the germline V gene are SQVTM and ANQGSEA. The length of the CDR3 is 15 residues. The CDR3: CSVEDREQARTEAFF. The CDR3 DNA is TGCAGCGTTGAAGATCGGGAACAGGCCAGAACTGAAGCTTTCTTT.

The chain combines TRBV4-3 with TRBJ2-1; TRBD2 is a possible D gene (7 bases). V was clipped by 0 bases and J by 4 bases, with 13 bases between them. The CDR3 totals 16 residues. Germline V gene sequence: CDR1 LGHNA, CDR2 YSLEER. CDR3: CASSQEGGGFYNEQFF. The CDR3 DNA reads as TGCGCCAGCAGCCAAGAAGGCGGGGGCTTTTACAATGAGCAGTTCTTC.

The rearrangement joins TRBV7-6 to TRBJ2-5; D unresolved. The CDR3 spans 12 residues. V was pared by 0 bases and J by 5 bases, with 4 bases between. The germline gives CDR1 SGHVS, CDR2 FNYEAQ. The chain's CDR3 is CASSLASETQYF. The DNA for the CDR3 is TGTGCCAGCAGCTTAGCTTCGGAGACCCAGTACTTC.

The V and J genes are TRBV9 and TRBJ2-7; 9 nucleotides match TRBD2. J gave up 6 bases and V 0 bases, and 13 bases lay outside the gene matches. Germline-derived CDR1 and CDR2 are SGDLS and YYNGEE. The CDR3 loop spans 17 amino acids. The CDR3 sequence is CASSVGTGLAGPREQYF. The CDR3 coding sequence is TGTGCCAGCAGCGTAGGTACAGGGCTAGCGGGGCCTCGCGAGCAGTACTTC.

V gene TRBV20-1 combines with J gene TRBJ1-1, with D hard to call. V lost 3 bases and J 4 bases, leaving 6 bases between the germline ends. There are 11 residues in the CDR3. Germline CDR1 is DFQATT and CDR2 is SNEGSKA (reference sequence). DNA for the CDR3: TGCAGTGCTAGGAAGGGCACTGAAGCTTTCTTT. Protein product: CSARKGTEAFF.

The CDR3 spells CASSSGTGRYNEQFF. CDR3 sequence (DNA): TGTGCCAGCAGTTCCGGGACAGGCAGGTACAATGAGCAGTTCTTC. The rearrangement joins TRBV6-5 to TRBJ2-1; TRBD1 aligns across 8 bases. V was pared by 4 bases and J by 4 bases, with 6 bases of the junction left unmatched. Germline V gives CDR1 MNHEY, CDR2 SVGAGI. This CDR3 has 15 amino acids.

V is TRBV7-2 and J is TRBJ1-1, with D unresolved. V lost 0 bases and J 1 base, leaving 3 bases between the germline ends. Germline values: CDR1 SGHTA, CDR2 FQGNSA. The CDR3 is 13 amino acids. CDR3 sequence (DNA): TGTGCCAGCAGCTTAGCGGCGAACACTGAAGCTTTCTTT. Its protein product is CASSLAANTEAFF.

This clonotype was counted a single time. The rearrangement links TRBV6-5 to TRBJ1-5, with D unclear. Germline V gene lookup returns CDR1 MNHEY and CDR2 SVGAGI. The CDR3 is 13 residues long. The V end was cut by 4 bases, the J end by 9 bases, with 13 bases between. The CDR3 DNA reads as TGTGCCAGCAGTTTCCGCCCCGCCATGCCCCAGCATTTT. Translation gives CASSFRPAMPQHF.

The V and J genes are TRBV5-6 and TRBJ1-1; no reliable D call. CDR3 length: 11 amino acids. V was cut by 4 bases and J by 7 bases, with 8 bases left in between. Germline CDR1 is SGHDT and CDR2 is YYEEEE. The CDR3 loop reads CASSVSSEAFF. DNA of the CDR3: TGTGCCAGCAGCGTCTCCAGTGAAGCTTTCTTT.

This chain links TRBV3-1 with TRBJ1-1; 7 bases match TRBD1. J was trimmed by 1 base and V by 4 bases; bases with no gene match: 3. Per germline, CDR1 LGHDT and CDR2 YNNKEL (reference sequence). This CDR3 contains 14 residues. The CDR3 nucleotides are TGTGCCAGCAGCCTCCGACAGGGGAACACTGAAGCTTTCTTT. As protein: CASSLRQGNTEAFF.